What follows describes a single T cell receptor beta chain. Antigen: not known. These data are taken from a study of shared clonotypes between healthy human individuals. The protocol was immunoSEQ multiplex PCR, while the TCRdb copy is restricted to in-frame clones and leaves out a portion. The profile shows roughly 1,500,000 clones, 98% of them singletons. Study-wide results and caveats: Roughly 5.3% of naive CD4 clonotypes were common to several donors. Generally, naive subsets came out with larger estimated richness than memory subsets.

This receptor was obtained from a man aged 30 to 45 in good health. The sample comprised naive CD4+ T cells sorted from blood. The subset: CD45RA+ positively selected.

As DNA, the CDR3 is TGCAGCGGAAACAGGGTTGGGGGGGAGCTGTTTTTT. Its translation is CSGNRVGGELFF. The J gene is TRBJ2-2, the V gene TRBV29-1, with D possibly being TRBD1 (6 bases). CDR1 and CDR2 from the germline V gene are SQVTM and ANQGSEA. Trimming took off 7 bases at V and 8 bases at J, with 14 bases between the two ends. The CDR3 is made up of 12 amino acids.